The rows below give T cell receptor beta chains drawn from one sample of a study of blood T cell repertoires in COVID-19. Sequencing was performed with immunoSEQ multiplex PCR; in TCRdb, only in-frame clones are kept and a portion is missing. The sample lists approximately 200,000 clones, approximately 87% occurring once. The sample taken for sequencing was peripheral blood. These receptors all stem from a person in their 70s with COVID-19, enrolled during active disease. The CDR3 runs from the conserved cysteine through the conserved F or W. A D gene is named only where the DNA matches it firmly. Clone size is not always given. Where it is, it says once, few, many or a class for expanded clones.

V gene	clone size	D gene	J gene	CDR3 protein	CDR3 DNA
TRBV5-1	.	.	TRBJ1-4	CASSLRGIVGEKLFF	TGCGCCAGCAGCTTGAGGGGAATAGTGGGTGAAAAACTGTTTTTT
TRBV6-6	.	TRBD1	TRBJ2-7	CASRTGASYEQYF	TGTGCCAGCAGGACAGGGGCTTCCTACGAGCAGTACTTC
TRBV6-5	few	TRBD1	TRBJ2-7	CASRPPGGLYEQYF	TGTGCCAGCAGGCCGCCAGGGGGCCTCTACGAGCAGTACTTC
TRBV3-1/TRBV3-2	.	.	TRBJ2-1	CASTRGSSYNEQFF	TGTGCCAGCACCAGGGGAAGTTCCTACAATGAGCAGTTCTTC
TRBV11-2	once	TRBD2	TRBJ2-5	CASSLAASGYGTQYF	TGTGCCAGCAGCTTAGCGGCTAGCGGGTACGGGACCCAGTACTTC
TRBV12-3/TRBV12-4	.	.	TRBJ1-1	CASSLLGKAEAFF	TGTGCCAGCAGTCTTCTCGGGAAAGCTGAAGCTTTCTTT
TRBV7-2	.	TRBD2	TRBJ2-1	CAKAGGPNEQFF	TGTGCCAAAGCGGGGGGGCCTAATGAGCAGTTCTTC
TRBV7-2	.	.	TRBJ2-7	CASRAGAGGTYEQYF	TGTGCCAGCAGAGCCGGGGCAGGGGGGACCTACGAGCAGTACTTC
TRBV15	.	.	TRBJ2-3	CATSRDRASNTDTQYF	TGTGCCACCAGCAGAGATCGGGCTAGCAACACAGATACGCAGTATTTT
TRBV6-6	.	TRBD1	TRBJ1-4	CAGGRGTENEKLFF	TGTGCCGGGGGCCGTGGGACAGAGAATGAAAAACTGTTTTTT
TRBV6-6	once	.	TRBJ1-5	CASSSGFGQPQHF	TGTGCCAGCAGTTCGGGTTTCGGGCAGCCCCAGCATTTT
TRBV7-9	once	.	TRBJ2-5	CASSPPRGIQETQYF	TGTGCCAGCAGCCCCCCCAGGGGAATCCAAGAGACCCAGTACTTC
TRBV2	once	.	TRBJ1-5	CASSDPGYQPQHF	TGTGCCAGCAGTGATCCAGGGTATCAGCCCCAGCATTTT
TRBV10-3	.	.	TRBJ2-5	CAISESAAGRETQYF	TGTGCCATCAGTGAGTCAGCCGCGGGACGAGAGACCCAGTACTTC
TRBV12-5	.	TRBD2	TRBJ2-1	CASGLGSGRIYNEQFF	TGTGCTAGTGGCCTCGGGAGCGGGAGGATTTACAATGAGCAGTTCTTC
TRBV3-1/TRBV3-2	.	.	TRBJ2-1	CASSLSAGPYNEQFF	TGTGCCAGCAGCCTGTCAGCGGGCCCTTACAATGAGCAGTTCTTC
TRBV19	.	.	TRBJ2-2	CASQLNGGLFF	TGTGCCAGTCAGTTAAACGGGGGGCTGTTTTTT
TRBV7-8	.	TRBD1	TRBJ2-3	CASSYYDRADTQYF	TGTGCCAGCAGCTACTACGACAGGGCAGATACGCAGTATTTT
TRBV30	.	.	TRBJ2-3	CAWRSRILSGPATDTQYF	TGTGCCTGGAGATCCCGAATATTGAGCGGACCTGCCACAGATACGCAGTATTTT
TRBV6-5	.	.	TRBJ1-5	CASMSTINQPQHF	TGTGCCAGCATGTCAACAATCAATCAGCCCCAGCATTTT
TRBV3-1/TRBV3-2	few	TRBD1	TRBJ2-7	CASSQVLPQGVGEQYF	TGTGCCAGCAGCCAAGTCCTGCCCCAGGGGGTCGGCGAGCAGTACTTC
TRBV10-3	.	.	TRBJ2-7	CAISESTYEQYF	TGTGCCATCAGTGAGAGCACCTACGAGCAGTACTTC
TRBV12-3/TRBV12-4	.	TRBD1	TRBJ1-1	CASSTGVTEAFF	TGTGCCAGCAGTACAGGGGTGACTGAAGCTTTCTTT
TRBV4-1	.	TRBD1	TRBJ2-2	CASSPTGTGANTGELFF	TGCGCCAGCAGCCCTACTGGGACAGGAGCCAACACCGGGGAGCTGTTTTTT
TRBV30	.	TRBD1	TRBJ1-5	CALETGANQPQHF	TGTGCCTTAGAGACAGGGGCTAATCAGCCCCAGCATTTT
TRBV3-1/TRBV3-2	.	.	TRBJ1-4	CASSQRDSFFNEKLFF	TGTGCCAGCAGCCAAAGAGACAGCTTTTTTAATGAAAAACTGTTTTTT
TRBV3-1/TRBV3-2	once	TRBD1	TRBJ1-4	CASSQTGGDEKLFF	TGTGCCAGCAGCCAGACAGGGGGTGATGAAAAACTGTTTTTT
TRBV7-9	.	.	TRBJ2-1	CASSFEGRKEQFF	TGTGCCAGCAGCTTTGAGGGGAGGAAGGAGCAGTTCTTC